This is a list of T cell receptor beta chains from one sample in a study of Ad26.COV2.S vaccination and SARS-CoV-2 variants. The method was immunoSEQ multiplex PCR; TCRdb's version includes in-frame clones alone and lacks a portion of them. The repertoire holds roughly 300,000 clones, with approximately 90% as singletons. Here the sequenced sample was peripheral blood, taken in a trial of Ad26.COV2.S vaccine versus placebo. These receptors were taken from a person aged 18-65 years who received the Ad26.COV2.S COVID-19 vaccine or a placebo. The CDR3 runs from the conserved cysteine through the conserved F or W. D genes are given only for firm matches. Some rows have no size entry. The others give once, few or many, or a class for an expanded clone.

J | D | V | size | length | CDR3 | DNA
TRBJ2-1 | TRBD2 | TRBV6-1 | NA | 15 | CASSEETSGSNEQFF | TGTGCCAGCAGTGAGGAGACTAGCGGGTCAAATGAGCAGTTCTTC
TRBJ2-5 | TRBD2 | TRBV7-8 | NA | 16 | CASSQMAGGPEETQYF | TGTGCCAGCAGCCAGATGGCGGGAGGGCCGGAGGAGACCCAGTACTTC
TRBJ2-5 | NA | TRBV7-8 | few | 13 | CASSRHSQETQYF | TGTGCCAGCAGCCGACATAGTCAAGAGACCCAGTACTTC
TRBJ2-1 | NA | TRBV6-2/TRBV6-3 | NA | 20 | CASSYSKVPGQADSYNEQFF | TGTGCCAGCAGTTACTCGAAGGTTCCGGGTCAGGCAGATTCCTACAATGAGCAGTTCTTC
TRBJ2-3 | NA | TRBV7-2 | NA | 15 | CASSLEGGLADTQYF | TGTGCCAGCAGCTTAGAGGGGGGGCTCGCAGATACGCAGTATTTT
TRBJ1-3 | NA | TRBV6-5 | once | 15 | CASMLTGISGNTIYF | TGTGCCAGCATGCTTACGGGAATCTCTGGAAACACCATATATTTT
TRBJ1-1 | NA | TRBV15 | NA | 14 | CATSRDSWNTEAFF | TGTGCCACCAGCAGAGATTCATGGAACACTGAAGCTTTCTTT
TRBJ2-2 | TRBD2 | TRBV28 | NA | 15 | CASSLYGRGTGELFF | TGTGCCAGCAGTTTATACGGGAGGGGCACCGGGGAGCTGTTTTTT
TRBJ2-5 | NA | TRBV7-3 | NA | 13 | CASSLGVSETQYF | TGTGCCAGCAGCTTAGGGGTCAGCGAGACCCAGTACTTC
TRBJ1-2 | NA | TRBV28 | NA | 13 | CASSWGQLSGYTF | TGTGCCAGCAGTTGGGGACAATTGTCTGGCTACACCTTC
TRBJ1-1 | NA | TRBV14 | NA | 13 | CASSWRRNTEAFF | TGTGCCAGCAGTTGGCGGCGGAACACTGAAGCTTTCTTT
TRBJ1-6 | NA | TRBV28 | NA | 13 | CASSRQATSPLHF | TGTGCCAGCAGTCGACAGGCAACTTCACCCCTCCACTTT
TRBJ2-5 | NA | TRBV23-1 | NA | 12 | CASSQVKETQYF | TGCGCCAGCAGTCAGGTTAAAGAGACCCAGTACTTC
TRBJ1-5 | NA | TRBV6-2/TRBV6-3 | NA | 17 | CASSYWGEGESNQPQHF | TGTGCCAGCAGTTACTGGGGCGAGGGGGAAAGCAATCAGCCCCAGCATTTT
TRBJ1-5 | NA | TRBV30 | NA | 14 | CAWSYGGSNQPQHF | TGTGCCTGGAGTTATGGTGGGTCAAATCAGCCCCAGCATTTT
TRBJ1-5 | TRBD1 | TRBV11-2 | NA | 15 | CASSQGQGAGQPQHF | TGTGCCAGCAGCCAGGGACAGGGGGCAGGACAGCCCCAGCATTTT
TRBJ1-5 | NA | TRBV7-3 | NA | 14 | CASSTQGGNQPQHF | TGTGCCAGCAGCACCCAGGGTGGCAATCAGCCCCAGCATTTT
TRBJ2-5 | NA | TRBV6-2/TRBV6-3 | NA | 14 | CASSPTARIETQYF | TGTGCCAGCAGTCCGACGGCACGAATAGAGACCCAGTACTTC
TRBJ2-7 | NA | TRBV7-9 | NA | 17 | CASSRLSGSYLTYEQYF | TGTGCCAGCAGCCGCCTTTCGGGCAGCTACCTGACCTACGAGCAGTACTTC
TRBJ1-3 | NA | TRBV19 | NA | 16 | CASSISGQSSGNTIYF | TGTGCCAGTAGTATTTCCGGACAGAGCTCTGGAAACACCATATATTTT
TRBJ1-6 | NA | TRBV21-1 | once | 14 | CASSKVGRTIPLHF | TGTGCCAGCAGCAAAGTTGGCAGGACTATACCCCTCCACTTT
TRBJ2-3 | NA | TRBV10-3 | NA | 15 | CAISSLSGGTDTQYF | TGTGCCATCAGTTCTCTCTCGGGGGGCACAGATACGCAGTATTTT
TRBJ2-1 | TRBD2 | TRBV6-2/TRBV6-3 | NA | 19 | CASSPQVPGTSGRGREQFF | TGTGCCAGCAGTCCCCAGGTCCCCGGGACTAGCGGGAGAGGACGGGAGCAGTTCTTC
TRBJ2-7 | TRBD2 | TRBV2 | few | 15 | CASSQTGLAVNEQYF | TGTGCCAGCAGTCAAACAGGACTAGCAGTCAACGAGCAGTACTTC
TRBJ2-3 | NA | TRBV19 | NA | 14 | CASSPRKHTDTQYF | TGTGCCAGTAGTCCGAGGAAGCACACAGATACGCAGTATTTT
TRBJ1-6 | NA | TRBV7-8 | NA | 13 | CASSPQFDSPLHF | TGTGCCAGCAGCCCCCAGTTCGATTCACCCCTCCACTTT
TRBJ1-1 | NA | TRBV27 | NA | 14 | CASSFREPNTEAFF | TGTGCCAGCAGTTTCCGGGAGCCGAACACTGAAGCTTTCTTT
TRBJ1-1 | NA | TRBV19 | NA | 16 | CASSIDGGGRNTEAFF | TGTGCCAGTAGTATAGACGGTGGGGGTCGGAACACTGAAGCTTTCTTT
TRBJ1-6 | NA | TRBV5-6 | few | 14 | CASSTGTPLESLHF | TGTGCCAGCAGCACCGGTACCCCTTTGGAGTCCCTCCACTTT
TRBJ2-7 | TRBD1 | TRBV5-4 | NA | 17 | CASSFFGLRDRAYEQYF | TGTGCCAGCAGCTTTTTCGGCCTAAGGGACAGGGCCTACGAGCAGTACTTC
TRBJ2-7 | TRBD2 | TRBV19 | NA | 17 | CASSWGLASGTYYEQYF | TGTGCCAGTAGTTGGGGCCTGGCTAGCGGAACATACTACGAGCAGTACTTC
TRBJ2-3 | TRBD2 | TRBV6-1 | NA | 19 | CASSDQGTSGALWADTQYF | TGTGCCAGCAGTGATCAGGGGACTAGCGGGGCCCTTTGGGCAGATACGCAGTATTTT
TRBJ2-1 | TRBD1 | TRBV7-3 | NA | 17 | CASSSAAQGASYNEQFF | TGTGCCAGCAGCTCGGCCGCACAGGGGGCTTCCTACAATGAGCAGTTCTTC
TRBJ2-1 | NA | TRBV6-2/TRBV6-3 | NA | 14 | CASSPQTNYNEQFF | TGTGCCAGCAGTCCCCAAACTAACTACAATGAGCAGTTCTTC
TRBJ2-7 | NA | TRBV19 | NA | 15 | CASSEQPDSTYEQYF | TGTGCCAGTAGTGAACAGCCTGACTCAACCTACGAGCAGTACTTC
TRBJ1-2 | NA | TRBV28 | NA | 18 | CASSLGVGGSGANYGYTF | TGTGCCAGCAGTTTGGGAGTCGGGGGTTCGGGAGCTAACTATGGCTACACCTTC
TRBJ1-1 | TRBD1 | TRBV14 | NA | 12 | CASSPDRVRAFF | TGTGCCAGCAGCCCCGACAGGGTGAGGGCTTTCTTT
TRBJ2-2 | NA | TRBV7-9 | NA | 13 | CASSLGDTGELFF | TGTGCCAGCAGCTTAGGGGACACCGGGGAGCTGTTTTTT
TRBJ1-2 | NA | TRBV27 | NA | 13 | CASSLQTSYGYTF | TGTGCCAGCAGTTTGCAGACGAGCTATGGCTACACCTTC
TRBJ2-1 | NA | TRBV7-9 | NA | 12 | CALGRDYNEQFF | TGTGCCCTAGGCCGCGACTACAATGAGCAGTTCTTC